The 28 T cell receptor beta chains listed next were all sequenced from one sample in a study of response to subunit inactivated influenza vaccine. Each CDR3 protein is one row after TCRdb ran MiXCR on the RT-PCR reads. The sample contains hundreds of thousands of distinct CDR3 sequences, roughly 10% of which appear only once. The data were also submitted as part of a second study, on T cells expressing NK-cell markers. From that second work: With UMIs, 5'RACE template switching was used to make TCR beta cDNA.

The source material was PBMCs from blood, sampled on the day of vaccination. All receptors derive from a man between 50 and 59 years old who received an inactivated influenza vaccine.

This chain uses TRBV12-3 or TRBV12-4 with TRBJ2-7, with D hard to call. The CDR3 is made up of 14 amino acids. The V gene lost 5 bases and the J gene lost 2 bases, with 13 bases spanning the gap. The DNA of the CDR3 is TGTGCCAGCAGTCCCTATTTAACCCCCTACGAGCAGTACTTC. Amino acids: CASSPYLTPYEQYF.

The chain is built from TRBV9 and TRBJ1-1; D is ambiguous. The germline V gene has CDR1 SGDLS and CDR2 YYNGEE. The CDR3 is made up of 14 amino acids. Trimming took off 0 bases at V and 4 bases at J, with 10 bases between the two ends. The CDR3: CASSVDGGGTEAFF. CDR3 nucleotides: TGTGCCAGCAGCGTAGACGGCGGAGGCACTGAAGCTTTCTTT.

This clonotype was observed a handful of times. The chain couples TRBV19 to TRBJ1-2, with D unclear. With 8 bases removed from V and 4 bases from J, the gap between germline ends came to 11 bases. Germline loops: CDR1 LNHDA, CDR2 SQIVND (reference sequence). The CDR3 is 12 amino acids. CDR3 DNA sequence: TGTGCCAGTTATGCAGTCTCCTATGGCTACACCTTC. Translation: CASYAVSYGYTF. Full variable domain (rest looked up from reference TRBV19 and TRBJ1-2): DGGITQSPKYLFRKEGQNVTLSCEQNLNHDAMYWYRQDPGQGLRLIYYSQIVNDFQKGDIAEGYSVSREKKESFPLTVTSAQKNPTAFYLCASYAVSYGYTFGSGTRLTVV.

Only a few counts were recorded for this clonotype. The chain recombines TRBV7-9 with TRBJ2-5; 10 bases agree with TRBD1. This CDR3 is 13 amino acids long. With V trimmed by 7 bases and J by 5 bases, 4 bases remained unmatched. Germline loops: CDR1 SEHNR, CDR2 FQNEAQ (reference sequence). CDR3 DNA: TGTGCCAGCAACCTGGGACAGGGGGAGACCCAGTACTTC. It is translated as CASNLGQGETQYF.

This chain uses TRBV27 with TRBJ2-7; weak D call: TRBD1 (5 bases). The V and J ends lost 5 bases and 0 bases respectively, with 11 bases between them. The CDR3 contains 14 residues. Germline assignment: CDR1 MNHEY and CDR2 SMNVEV (reference sequence). The CDR3 sequence is CASSPMTASYEQYF. CDR3 nucleotide sequence: TGTGCCAGCAGTCCTATGACAGCCTCCTACGAGCAGTACTTC.

This clonotype was seen a handful of times. V is TRBV20-1 and J is TRBJ1-4; no clear D. The CDR3 has 14 amino acids. CDR1 and CDR2 from the germline V gene are DFQATT and SNEGSKA (reference sequence). V was cut by 5 bases and J by 3 bases, with 13 bases left in between. CDR3 residues: CSALLRGSNEKLFF. DNA of the CDR3: TGCAGTGCTCTTTTGCGGGGATCTAATGAAAAACTGTTTTTT.

Details on this clonotype: A read error may be the cause here, since a much bigger clone is one base away. V and J are TRBV12-3 or TRBV12-4 and TRBJ2-2; D could derive from TRBD1 or TRBD2 (6 bases each). CDR3 length equals 16 residues. CDR3 sequence reads: CASRRGQGTFTWELFF. In DNA form, the CDR3 reads TGTGCCAGTCGAAGAGGGCAGGGGACTTTCACCTGGGAGCTGTTTTTT.

This clonotype was found a few times. The chain recombines TRBV3-1 with TRBJ1-3; D gene unclear. V was trimmed by 0 bases and J by 2 bases, leaving 8 bases between them. CDR3 size: 15 residues. From germline, CDR1 is LGHDT and CDR2 YNNKEL (reference sequence). CDR3: CASSQDLVPGNTIYF. The DNA for the CDR3 is TGTGCCAGCAGCCAAGATTTGGTGCCTGGAAACACCATATATTTT. The full variable domain, completed using reference TRBV3-1 and TRBJ1-3, is DTAVSQTPKYLVTQMGNDKSIKCEQNLGHDTMYWYKQDSKKFLKIMFSYNNKELIINETVPNRFSPKSPDKAHLNLHINSLELGDSAVYFCASSQDLVPGNTIYFGEGSWLTVV.

This clonotype appeared a few times. The genes are TRBV10-2 and TRBJ1-4, with 8 bases matching TRBD1. This CDR3 contains 14 residues. Germline V lookup: CDR1 WSHSY, CDR2 SAAADI. The junction had 4 bases not matched to a gene; V was cut back by 6 bases and J by 4 bases. The CDR3 is CASRQGADNEKLFF. The DNA of the CDR3 is TGCGCCAGCAGGCAGGGGGCAGATAATGAAAAACTGTTTTTT.

This clonotype was counted a few times. CDR3 protein: CASSLQGAGGTGELFF. The DNA of the CDR3 is TGTGCCAGCAGCTTACAAGGGGCCGGGGGCACCGGGGAGCTGTTTTTT. The chain uses TRBV7-2 and TRBJ2-2, with D possibly being TRBD2 (6 bases). CDR3 size: 16 residues. Per the germline V gene, CDR1 is SGHTA and CDR2 is FQGNSA. Trimming pared 2 bases from V and 4 bases from J, leaving 14 bases between.

This clonotype was observed a few times. This sequence joins TRBV4-3 and TRBJ2-3; tentatively, D is TRBD2 (6 bases). The CDR3 contains 20 residues. Germline V gene data show CDR1 as LGHNA and CDR2 as YSLEER. V was cut by 0 bases and J by 1 base, with 23 bases left in between. CDR3 protein: CASSQDRFIRLDQGTDTQYF. CDR3 coding DNA: TGCGCCAGCAGCCAAGATAGGTTTATTAGACTAGATCAGGGCACAGATACGCAGTATTTT.

The sample holds a few counts of this clonotype. The V call is TRBV27, the J call TRBJ2-7; the D gene is possibly TRBD2 (6 bases). V lost 2 bases to trimming and J lost 3 bases, with 8 bases between them. This CDR3 has 13 amino acids. Germline V gene data show CDR1 as MNHEY and CDR2 as SMNVEV (reference sequence). The CDR3 DNA sequence: TGTGCCAGCAGTTTACGACTAGACTACGAGCAGTACTTC. Its translation: CASSLRLDYEQYF.

The genes are TRBV20-1 and TRBJ1-2, with no clear D. The CDR3 is 14 amino acids. Trimming left V 3 bases short and J 8 bases short, with 19 bases between. Germline CDR1 and CDR2: DFQATT and SNEGSKA (reference sequence). In nucleotides, the CDR3 is TGCAGTGCTAGTGCCTTCGAGGCGATGGGCGGCTACACCTTC. Translation: CSASAFEAMGGYTF.

The sample holds a few counts of this clonotype. The V and J genes are TRBV28 and TRBJ1-5; TRBD1 is a possible D gene (6 bases). Trimming shortened V by 7 bases and J by 0 bases, and 22 bases separated the two germline ends. The CDR3 spans 18 residues. The germline V gene encodes CDR1 MDHEN and CDR2 SYDVKM. The CDR3 region is CASTPTGPSFYSNQPQHF. CDR3 nucleotide sequence: TGTGCCAGCACCCCTACAGGGCCGTCGTTTTATAGCAATCAGCCCCAGCATTTT. The full variable domain, with the rest looked up from reference TRBV28 and TRBJ1-5, is DVKVTQSSRYLVKRTGEKVFLECVQDMDHENMFWYRQDPGLGLRLIYFSYDVKMKEKGDIPEGYSVSREKKERFSLILESASTNQTSMYLCASTPTGPSFYSNQPQHFGDGTRLSIL.

The gene calls are TRBV20-1 and TRBJ2-4; the D gene is possibly TRBD2 (5 bases). The CDR3 has 16 amino acids. Germline V gene sequence: CDR1 DFQATT, CDR2 SNEGSKA (reference sequence). The germline V and J ends were trimmed by 4 bases and 0 bases, with 16 bases remaining between them. The CDR3 sequence: CSANDPVARAKNIQYF. The CDR3 bases are TGCAGTGCTAACGATCCTGTAGCGAGAGCCAAAAACATTCAGTACTTC.

This clonotype occurred a few times. The chain recombines TRBV20-1 with TRBJ2-3; D remains ambiguous. The germline CDR1 and CDR2 sequences are DFQATT and SNEGSKA (reference sequence). The CDR3 is made up of 15 amino acids. V was shortened by 2 bases and J by 1 base, with 13 bases between the two germline ends. CDR3 amino acids: CSARFPFGGTDTQYF. Here the CDR3 DNA reads TGCAGTGCTAGATTCCCCTTTGGCGGCACAGATACGCAGTATTTT.

This clonotype was detected a few times. The V call is TRBV12-3 or TRBV12-4, the J call TRBJ1-2; D call uncertain. Trimming cost V 7 bases and J 7 bases, with 16 bases left between them. CDR3 length: 13 amino acids. This CDR3 reads CASILGGEGGYTF. DNA of the CDR3: TGTGCCAGCATCTTAGGTGGGGAAGGTGGCTACACCTTC.

This chain links TRBV27 with TRBJ2-1, with TRBD2 identical over 9 bases. After removal of 0 bases from V and 2 bases from J, the junction contained 5 bases not matched to a gene. CDR3 length: 17 residues. The germline gives CDR1 MNHEY, CDR2 SMNVEV (reference sequence). Written as DNA, the CDR3 is TGTGCCAGCAGTTTATCCATAGCGGGAGTCGCCTACAATGAGCAGTTCTTC. As protein: CASSLSIAGVAYNEQFF.

The chain carries TRBV12-3 or TRBV12-4 and TRBJ2-3, with D perhaps TRBD1 (6 bases). The V and J ends lost 3 bases and 2 bases respectively, with 9 bases between them. This CDR3 has 14 amino acids. Written as DNA, the CDR3 is TGTGCCAGCAGTTTCGGACAGTACACAGATACGCAGTATTTT. This codes for CASSFGQYTDTQYF.

This clonotype was detected many times. The V gene is TRBV12-3 or TRBV12-4, the J gene TRBJ2-1; 14 bases agree with TRBD2. The CDR3 is made up of 16 amino acids. The V segment lost 7 bases and the J segment 9 bases; nucleotides outside the gene matches: 11. This CDR3 is CASTLPGLAGDGEQFF. The CDR3 nucleotides are TGTGCCAGCACTCTCCCGGGACTAGCGGGGGATGGTGAGCAGTTCTTC.

In this sample, this clonotype turned up a few times. The chain has TRBV6-1 and TRBJ1-6, with D possibly being TRBD1 (6 bases). The CDR3 covers 13 residues. Germline CDR1 MNHNS, CDR2 SASEGT. Trimming pared 6 bases from V and 6 bases from J, leaving 9 bases between. The CDR3 DNA is TGTGCCAGCAGAACAGGGCCTAATTCACCCCTCCACTTT. Its protein product is CASRTGPNSPLHF.

The gene calls are TRBV25-1 and TRBJ2-2; 10 bases align to TRBD2. This CDR3 comprises 17 residues. The V gene end was trimmed by 6 bases and the J gene end by 0 bases; junction bases not matched to a gene: 7. Germline V lookup: CDR1 MGHDK, CDR2 SYGVNS. The CDR3 bases are TGTGCCAGCAGCCGAGGACTAGCGGAGGCGAACACCGGGGAGCTGTTTTTT. Its translation is CASSRGLAEANTGELFF.

The chain recombines TRBV7-9 with TRBJ2-5; D remains ambiguous. V was pared by 2 bases and J by 2 bases, with 6 bases between. CDR1 SEHNR and CDR2 FQNEAQ come from the germline V gene (reference sequence). The CDR3 covers 13 residues. The CDR3 sequence: CASSLLRQETQYF. The CDR3 nucleotides read TGTGCCAGCAGCTTACTTAGGCAAGAGACCCAGTACTTC.

This chain uses TRBV20-1 with TRBJ2-5, with TRBD2 identical over 10 bases. CDR3 size: 14 residues. With 6 bases clipped from V and 3 bases from J, the junction kept 7 bases outside the gene matches. Germline CDR1 reads DFQATT; CDR2 reads SNEGSKA (reference sequence). The CDR3: CSARSGRGKETQYF. CDR3 in DNA: TGCAGTGCAAGAAGCGGGAGGGGAAAAGAGACCCAGTACTTC.

This clonotype was counted a few times. This sequence joins TRBV20-1 and TRBJ2-7; 10 positions agree with TRBD1. This CDR3 contains 14 residues. The V gene's germline CDR1 is DFQATT and CDR2 SNEGSKA (reference sequence). The ends lost 6 bases at V and 5 bases at J; junction bases unmatched: 10. CDR3 coding DNA: TGCAGTGCCAGGCGACAGGGGGCGGTCGACGAGCAGTACTTC. Its protein product is CSARRQGAVDEQYF.

The chain links TRBV9 to TRBJ2-2; 7 positions match TRBD2. The CDR3 sequence is 15 residues long. CDR1 and CDR2 from the germline V gene are SGDLS and YYNGEE. V trimming: 2 bases; J trimming: 7 bases; junction bases outside the gene matches: 8. CDR3 in amino acids: CASSVRGGRDGELFF. The CDR3 DNA follows: TGTGCCAGCAGCGTCCGGGGCGGGAGAGACGGGGAGCTGTTTTTT.

J is TRBJ2-1 and V is TRBV4-2; 10 bases map to TRBD2. CDR1 is LGHNA, CDR2 YNFKEQ, per germline. The CDR3 contains 19 residues. Trimming cost V 0 bases and J 7 bases; bases outside gene matches: 15. The CDR3 sequence is CASSQEGGAGGLSGNEQFF. CDR3 in DNA: TGTGCCAGCAGCCAAGAAGGCGGAGCGGGAGGGCTAAGTGGGAATGAGCAGTTCTTC.

The chain recombines TRBV6-1 with TRBJ2-3; 9 positions agree with TRBD1. V lost 8 bases to trimming and J lost 1 base; unmatched junction nucleotides: 4. The germline gives CDR1 MNHNS, CDR2 SASEGT. This CDR3 is built from 14 residues. CDR3: CASLRDRGTDTQYF. In DNA form, the CDR3 reads TGTGCCAGCCTCCGGGACAGGGGCACAGATACGCAGTATTTT.